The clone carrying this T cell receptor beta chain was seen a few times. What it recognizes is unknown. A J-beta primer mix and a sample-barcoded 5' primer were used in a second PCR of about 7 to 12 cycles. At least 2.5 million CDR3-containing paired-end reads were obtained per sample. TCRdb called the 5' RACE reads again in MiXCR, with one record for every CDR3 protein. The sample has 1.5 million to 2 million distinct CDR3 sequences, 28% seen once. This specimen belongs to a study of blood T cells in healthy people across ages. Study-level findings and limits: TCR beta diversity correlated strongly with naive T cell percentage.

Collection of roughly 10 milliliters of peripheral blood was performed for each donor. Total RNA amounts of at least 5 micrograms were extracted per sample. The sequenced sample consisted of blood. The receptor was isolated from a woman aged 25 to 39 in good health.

CDR3 sequence reads: CASSPPGKDYNEQFF. CDR3 bases: TGTGCCAGCAGCCCCCCCGGGAAGGACTACAATGAGCAGTTCTTC. The V call is TRBV28, the J call TRBJ2-1; D is possibly TRBD2 (5 bases). The V gene lost 6 bases and the J gene lost 3 bases, with 15 bases spanning the gap. Germline CDR1 reads MDHEN; CDR2 reads SYDVKM. The CDR3 runs 15 residues.